This T cell receptor (beta chain) was captured in a study of control samples from healthy donors and cancer patients. Generated by immunoSEQ multiplex PCR, the TCRdb table keeps only in-frame clones and is missing some. Counted here are tens of thousands of clones, around nine tenths occurring once; the ten biggest clones make up about 2%. Looked up from germline, CDR1 is SGHRS and CDR2 is YFSETQ. The V and J ends lost 4 bases and 2 bases, in that order; junction bases with no gene match: 19. CDR3 length: 20 residues. The sequenced sample consisted of PBMCs. The origin of this receptor is a woman aged 55-75 years with head and neck cancer. The chain has TRBV5-1 and TRBJ2-5; TRBD2 matches 11 bases. CDR3 sequence reads: CASSHGTSGGVIRRQETQYF. The CDR3 region has the DNA TGCGCCAGCAGCCACGGGACTAGCGGAGGAGTGATACGCCGACAAGAGACCCAGTACTTC. The whole variable domain, remainder taken from reference TRBV5-1 and TRBJ2-5, is KAGVTQTPRYLIKTRGQQVTLSCSPISGHRSVSWYQQTPGQGLQFLFEYFSETQRNKGNFPGRFSGRQFSNSRSEMNVSTLELGDSALYLCASSHGTSGGVIRRQETQYFGPGTRLLVL.